This TCR beta chain was retrieved from a study of blood T cell repertoires in COVID-19. In the study overall: Samples came from the United States, Italy and Spain, spanning acute and convalescent COVID-19.

Sequencing was performed with immunoSEQ multiplex PCR; in TCRdb, only in-frame clones are kept and a portion is missing. The sample holds 200,000 to 300,000 clones, about four fifths seen once. The sample taken for sequencing was peripheral blood. The source of this sequence is a woman of 80 years or more with acute or convalescent COVID-19.

CDR3 in amino acids: CASSERAGGAISSYEQYF. The DNA for the CDR3 is TGTGCCAGCAGTGAGCGGGCGGGGGGCGCTATCAGCTCCTACGAGCAGTACTTC. The chain combines TRBV2 with TRBJ2-7; 8 bases map to TRBD2. The CDR3 sequence is 18 residues long. Trimming removed 3 bases from V and 0 bases from J; junction bases left unmatched: 13. The germline gives CDR1 SNHLY, CDR2 FYNNEI.